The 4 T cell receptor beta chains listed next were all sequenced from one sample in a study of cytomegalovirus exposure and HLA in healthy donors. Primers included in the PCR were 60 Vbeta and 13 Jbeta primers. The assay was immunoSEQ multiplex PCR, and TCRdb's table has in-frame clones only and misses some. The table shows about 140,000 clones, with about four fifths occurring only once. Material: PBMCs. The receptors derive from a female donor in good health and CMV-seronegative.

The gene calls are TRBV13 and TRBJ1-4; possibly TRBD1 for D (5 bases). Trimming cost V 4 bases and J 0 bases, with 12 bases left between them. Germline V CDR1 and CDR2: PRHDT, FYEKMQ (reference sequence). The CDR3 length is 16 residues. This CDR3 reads CASSWRGDPTNEKLFF. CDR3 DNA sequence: TGTGCCAGCAGCTGGAGGGGCGACCCAACTAATGAAAAACTGTTTTTT. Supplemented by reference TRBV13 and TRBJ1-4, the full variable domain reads AAGVIQSPRHLIKEKRETATLKCYPIPRHDTVYWYQQGPGQDPQFLISFYEKMQSDKGSIPDRFSAQQFSDYHSELNMSSLELGDSALYFCASSWRGDPTNEKLFFGSGTQLSVL.

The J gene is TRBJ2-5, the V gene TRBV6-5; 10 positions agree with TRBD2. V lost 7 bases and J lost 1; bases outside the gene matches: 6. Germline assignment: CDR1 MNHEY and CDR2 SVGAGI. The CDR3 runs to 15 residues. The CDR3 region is CASKETSGVQETQYF. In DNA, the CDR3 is TGTGCCAGCAAGGAAACTAGCGGGGTCCAAGAGACCCAGTACTTC.

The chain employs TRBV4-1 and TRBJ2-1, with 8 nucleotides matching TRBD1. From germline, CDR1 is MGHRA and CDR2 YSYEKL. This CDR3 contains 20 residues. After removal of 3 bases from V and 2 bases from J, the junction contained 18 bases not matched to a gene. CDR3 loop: CASSQTRTAPTGGTYNEQFF. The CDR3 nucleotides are TGCGCCAGCAGCCAGACCCGCACCGCTCCTACAGGGGGAACCTACAATGAGCAGTTCTTC.

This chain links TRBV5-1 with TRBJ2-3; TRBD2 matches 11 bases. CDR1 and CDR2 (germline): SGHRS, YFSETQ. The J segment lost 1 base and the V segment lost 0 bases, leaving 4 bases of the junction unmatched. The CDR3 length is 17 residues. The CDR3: CASSLEASGGRTDTQYF. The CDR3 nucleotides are TGCGCCAGCAGCTTGGAGGCTAGCGGGGGGCGCACAGATACGCAGTATTTT.